A single T cell receptor beta chain is shown here with its context. This CDR3 has 14 amino acids. Between the trimmed V and J ends, which lost 0 bases and 4 bases, there was a span of 9 bases. CDR1 is MNHEY and CDR2 is SMNVEV in the germline V gene (reference sequence). This was a deep-level run. Here immunoSEQ multiplex PCR was the method, and the copy in TCRdb shows in-frame clones only, minus some. The sample lists some 470,000 clones; roughly four fifths were seen once. The data were taken from a study of shared clonotypes between healthy human individuals. The clonotype originates from a woman in her thirties or forties in good health. Some clones in this sample may be carry-over from other donors' samples. What was sequenced was PBMCs. The J gene is TRBJ1-2, the V gene TRBV27, with D unclear. The CDR3 here is CASSLSRGLYGYTF. The CDR3 coding sequence is TGTGCCAGCAGTTTATCCCGCGGTCTCTATGGCTACACCTTC.